This is a list of T cell receptor beta chains from one sample in a study of T-cell memory formation after mild COVID-19. From the 5' RACE reads, TCRdb called clonotypes with MiXCR, one entry per CDR3 protein. Of about 190,000 distinct CDR3 sequences in the sample, more than 9% were seen once. The specimen was PBMCs or a T cell subset sorted from them (not recorded which). These receptor sequences come from a man younger than 35 who had mild COVID-19 (a few samples of this study predate the infection). Cell type and time point are not known. The CDR3 runs from the conserved cysteine through the conserved F or W. D genes are given only for firm matches. Rows may omit the clone size; those that give it use once, few, many or a size class.

size,J,V,D,DNA,CDR3
few,TRBJ2-2,TRBV4-2,TRBD2,TGTGCCAGCAGCCAAGATCTGAGGGGACTAGTGTCCGCCGGGGAGCTGTTTTTT,CASSQDLRGLVSAGELFF
.,TRBJ1-5,TRBV7-2,.,TGTGCCAGCAGCTTAGGGGCAGGGGATCAGCCCCAGCATTTT,CASSLGAGDQPQHF
few,TRBJ2-2,TRBV19,.,TGTGCCAGTAGTATAGTAGCGTTGGGGGAGCTGTTTTTT,CASSIVALGELFF
.,TRBJ2-5,TRBV20-1,TRBD1,TGCAGTGCCATGGGACAGATTCTCCAAGAGACCCAGTACTTC,CSAMGQILQETQYF
.,TRBJ2-1,TRBV6-1,.,TGTGCCAGCAGTGAAGCCGCGGGCAGGGCCCATGAGCAGTTCTTC,CASSEAAGRAHEQFF
few,TRBJ1-1,TRBV6-5,.,TGTGCCAGCAGTTACTACTCATCGGGGGGCACTGAAGCTTTCTTT,CASSYYSSGGTEAFF
few,TRBJ2-1,TRBV5-5,.,TGTGCCTGCAGCACCGGACAAGGTTGGCATGAGCAGTTCTTC,CACSTGQGWHEQFF
.,TRBJ1-4,TRBV20-1,TRBD1,TGCAGTGCTGCCGGGACAGGGCACGAAAAACTGTTTTTT,CSAAGTGHEKLFF
many,TRBJ2-5,TRBV7-2,TRBD2,TGTGCCAGCAGCTCGGGACTAGCGTTAGAGACCCAGTACTTC,CASSSGLALETQYF
.,TRBJ1-3,TRBV5-1,TRBD1,TGCGCCAGCAGCGTGGGACAGGGGGCTCTCTCTGGAAACACCATATATTTT,CASSVGQGALSGNTIYF
.,TRBJ1-2,TRBV30,TRBD1,TGTGCCTGGAGGGCGGAACCGGGACAGGGGGCATTGTTCTATGGCTACACCTTC,CAWRAEPGQGALFYGYTF
.,TRBJ2-1,TRBV3-1,TRBD2,TGTGCCAGCAGCCAAGACGGGGGGTTCAATGAGCAGTTCTTC,CASSQDGGFNEQFF
.,TRBJ2-1,TRBV3-1,TRBD2,TGTGCCAGCAGCCCGCGAGCGGGGGGACACAATGAGCAGTTCTTC,CASSPRAGGHNEQFF
few,TRBJ1-2,TRBV7-9,.,TGTGCCAGCAGCTTTGGGCCCGGCCCAGGACCAAACTATGGCTACACCTTC,CASSFGPGPGPNYGYTF
.,TRBJ2-3,TRBV19,TRBD1,TGTGCCAGTAGTATCCAGCAGGGGGAAGTGGCAGATACGCAGTATTTT,CASSIQQGEVADTQYF
.,TRBJ2-3,TRBV29-1,.,TGCAGCGTTGAAGGGCCAGGCAACACAGATACGCAGTATTTT,CSVEGPGNTDTQYF
.,TRBJ2-3,TRBV28,.,TGTGCCAGCAGTATCGACAGCGTGGATACGCAGTATTTT,CASSIDSVDTQYF
few,TRBJ1-2,TRBV2,.,TGTGCCAGCGTCGGGGACGGACTCGGGGGCTACACCTTC,CASVGDGLGGYTF
.,TRBJ1-2,TRBV7-2,TRBD1,TGTGCCAGCAGCCGCAGGGGGAAGGAGGGCTACACCTTC,CASSRRGKEGYTF
.,TRBJ2-5,TRBV4-1,TRBD2,TGCGCCAGCAGCCAAGTCCCCCTGACTAGCGGCCAAGAGACCCAGTACTTC,CASSQVPLTSGQETQYF
few,TRBJ2-7,TRBV29-1,TRBD2,TGCAGCGTTGCGGCTAGCGGCTCCTACGAGCAGTACTTC,CSVAASGSYEQYF
few,TRBJ2-5,TRBV7-2,.,TGTGCCAGCAGCTTTCGAGGGGGGCCGGAGACCCAGTACTTC,CASSFRGGPETQYF
many,TRBJ2-3,TRBV5-1,.,TGCGCCAGCACCTCCGGCGGATTCACAGATACGCAGTATTTT,CASTSGGFTDTQYF
many,TRBJ1-1,TRBV7-2,.,TGTGCCAGCAGCTTAGGGTTATCCACTGAAGCTTTCTTT,CASSLGLSTEAFF
many,TRBJ2-6,TRBV11-2,.,TGTGCCAGCCGCTTCTCTGGGGCCAACGTCCTGACTTTC,CASRFSGANVLTF
many,TRBJ1-1,TRBV5-4,.,TGTGCCAGCAGCTTATCCACCAGGATGAACACTGAAGCTTTCTTT,CASSLSTRMNTEAFF
.,TRBJ2-5,TRBV5-1,.,TGCGCCAGCCGTCCCTCGGCAGGGACCCAAGAGACCCAGTACTTC,CASRPSAGTQETQYF
.,TRBJ2-5,TRBV6-2/TRBV6-3,.,TGTGCCAGCAGTTACTCGAATCTAGCCGGGACCCAGTACTTC,CASSYSNLAGTQYF
few,TRBJ2-1,TRBV18,.,TGTGCCAGCTCACCTTCGGTTGAGAATGAGCAGTTCTTC,CASSPSVENEQFF
few,TRBJ2-3,TRBV12-5,TRBD2,TGTGCTAGTGGTTTGGGACTAGCGGGGTTATTCAATAGCACAGATACGCAGTATTTT,CASGLGLAGLFNSTDTQYF
few,TRBJ2-5,TRBV6-2/TRBV6-3,.,TGTGCCAGCACCCCTGGGAGGCGAGAGACCCAGTACTTC,CASTPGRRETQYF
few,TRBJ2-1,TRBV6-2/TRBV6-3,.,TGTGCCAGCAGTATTCAGGGGTCTCTGAATGAGCAGTTCTTC,CASSIQGSLNEQFF
many,TRBJ2-7,TRBV3-1,TRBD1,TGTGCCAGCAGCCAACCGACAGGGGGCCGGAACGAGCAGTACTTC,CASSQPTGGRNEQYF
few,TRBJ2-1,TRBV18,.,TGTGCCAGCTCCAACAGCCCGAGGTACAATGAGCAGTTCTTC,CASSNSPRYNEQFF
.,TRBJ2-2,TRBV7-3,.,TGTGCCAGCAGACGGGATCGGACCGGGGAGCTGTTTTTT,CASRRDRTGELFF
few,TRBJ2-5,TRBV4-1,.,TGCGCCAGCAGCCTAAGGAGAGCACCGGTAGAGACCCAGTACTTC,CASSLRRAPVETQYF
few,TRBJ1-5,TRBV12-3/TRBV12-4,.,TGTGCCAGCAGTTTGGAGAGGTGGGGGGAGACCTTTGATCAGCCCCAGCATTTT,CASSLERWGETFDQPQHF
.,TRBJ2-1,TRBV12-3/TRBV12-4,.,TGTGCCAGCAAGGGCCACTACAATGAGCAGTTCTTC,CASKGHYNEQFF
.,TRBJ1-4,TRBV9,.,TGTGCCAGCAGCGTAGATGGGGCACAACGGGAAAAACTGTTTTTT,CASSVDGAQREKLFF
few,TRBJ2-7,TRBV4-1,.,TGCGCCAGCAGCCAAGACCCCAGGGGAAAATCCTACGAGCAGTACTTC,CASSQDPRGKSYEQYF
.,TRBJ2-5,TRBV29-1,.,TGCAGCGGGCGACATCAGGAGACCCAGTACTTC,CSGRHQETQYF
.,TRBJ1-2,TRBV5-6,.,TGTGCCAGCAGCTCCTACCCGGGGGGCTATGGCTACACCTTC,CASSSYPGGYGYTF
few,TRBJ1-3,TRBV4-3,.,TGCGCCAGCAGCCAAGATCTGGCCCCTCCTAGAGGAAACACCATATATTTT,CASSQDLAPPRGNTIYF
.,TRBJ2-1,TRBV2,.,TGTGCCAGCAGGGAACCAGGACTGGCAGAGCAGTTCTTC,CASREPGLAEQFF
.,TRBJ2-1,TRBV11-2,TRBD1,TGTGCCAGCAGCTTAGATGGGGACAGGGCTTACAATGAGCAGTTCTTC,CASSLDGDRAYNEQFF
.,TRBJ2-1,TRBV5-1,.,TGCGCCAGCAGCGGGCGGGCGTACAATGAGCAGTTCTTC,CASSGRAYNEQFF
few,TRBJ1-1,TRBV20-1,.,TGCAGTGCTGGATCCGGGGCTCTCACCGGGGCTGAAGCTTTCTTT,CSAGSGALTGAEAFF
.,TRBJ2-5,TRBV7-2,TRBD1,TGTGCCAGCAGCTTCAGGGGGCGCGTAGAGACCCAGTACTTC,CASSFRGRVETQYF
.,TRBJ1-1,TRBV20-1,.,TGCAGTGCTAGTCGCGGGGTTGAAACTGAAGCTTTCTTT,CSASRGVETEAFF
many,TRBJ2-3,TRBV5-1,.,TGCGCCAGCAGCTTGGGCACAGCTAGCACAGATACGCAGTATTTT,CASSLGTASTDTQYF
.,TRBJ1-6,TRBV19,.,TGTGCCACCCGGATGGAGGCCTATAATTCACCCCTCCACTTT,CATRMEAYNSPLHF
few,TRBJ2-5,TRBV29-1,TRBD1,TGCAGCGCTCAACGAGGGACAGAGTGGGAGACCCAGTACTTC,CSAQRGTEWETQYF
few,TRBJ1-1,TRBV12-3/TRBV12-4,TRBD1,TGTGCCAGCAGCCAAAGGGACAGGGAAGCTTTCTTT,CASSQRDREAFF